The rows below give T cell receptor beta chains drawn from one sample of a study of PD-L1 blockade in urothelial cancer. TCRdb's copy holds only in-frame clones and misses some; the assay was immunoSEQ multiplex PCR. The sample lists 70,000 or so clones, 84% occurring once. The starting material was PBMCs, obtained around atezolizumab (anti-PD-L1) treatment. All receptors come from a man in his 70s with urothelial cancer. The conserved cysteine and the conserved F or W are not part of the CDR3 here. Fields, in order: CDR3 protein, J gene, V gene.

CDR3 protein: ASRPGRRGRTDTQY; J gene: TRBJ2-3; V gene: TRBV19
CDR3 protein: ASSLVALAYEQY; J gene: TRBJ2-7; V gene: TRBV7-8
CDR3 protein: ASSVPGSETQY; J gene: TRBJ2-5; V gene: TRBV2
CDR3 protein: ASSLGSRVEKLF; J gene: TRBJ1-4; V gene: TRBV5-5
CDR3 protein: ASSPGSFGGNTIY; J gene: TRBJ1-3; V gene: TRBV9
CDR3 protein: ASRTRDSGSNEQY; J gene: TRBJ2-7; V gene: TRBV6-1
CDR3 protein: ASSLTQGANGYT; J gene: TRBJ1-2; V gene: TRBV7-9
CDR3 protein: ASRSRQGSNQPQH; J gene: TRBJ1-5; V gene: TRBV2
CDR3 protein: ASSLEAEGVIQY; J gene: TRBJ2-4; V gene: TRBV7-8
CDR3 protein: AISEAPVSGYEQY; J gene: TRBJ2-7; V gene: TRBV10-3
CDR3 protein: ASSQTGTNVLT; J gene: TRBJ2-6; V gene: TRBV5-1
CDR3 protein: ASSAGTNYGYT; J gene: TRBJ1-2; V gene: TRBV2
CDR3 protein: ASSKWGSEAF; J gene: TRBJ1-1; V gene: TRBV10-1
CDR3 protein: ASSSAGEVYNEQF; J gene: TRBJ2-1; V gene: TRBV28
CDR3 protein: ASSVRLADNEQF; J gene: TRBJ2-1; V gene: TRBV18
CDR3 protein: ASSSTSGSTDTQY; J gene: TRBJ2-3; V gene: TRBV5-4
CDR3 protein: ASSPSGTTGELF; J gene: TRBJ2-2; V gene: TRBV9
CDR3 protein: ASSEQGARVGELF; J gene: TRBJ2-2; V gene: TRBV25-1
CDR3 protein: ASSIGDRESDTQY; J gene: TRBJ2-3; V gene: TRBV19
CDR3 protein: ASSPGGRANTGELF; J gene: TRBJ2-2; V gene: TRBV5-1
CDR3 protein: ASRNGVSQPQH; J gene: TRBJ1-5; V gene: TRBV19
CDR3 protein: ASSFGSGRGNEQF; J gene: TRBJ2-1; V gene: TRBV5-4
CDR3 protein: ASSTHGLYT; J gene: TRBJ1-2; V gene: TRBV28
CDR3 protein: ASSLKAGGGYTDTQY; J gene: TRBJ2-3; V gene: TRBV5-1
CDR3 protein: ASSVGTSGGQETQY; J gene: TRBJ2-5; V gene: TRBV5-4
CDR3 protein: ASSLQTPGNYGYT; J gene: TRBJ1-2; V gene: TRBV5-1